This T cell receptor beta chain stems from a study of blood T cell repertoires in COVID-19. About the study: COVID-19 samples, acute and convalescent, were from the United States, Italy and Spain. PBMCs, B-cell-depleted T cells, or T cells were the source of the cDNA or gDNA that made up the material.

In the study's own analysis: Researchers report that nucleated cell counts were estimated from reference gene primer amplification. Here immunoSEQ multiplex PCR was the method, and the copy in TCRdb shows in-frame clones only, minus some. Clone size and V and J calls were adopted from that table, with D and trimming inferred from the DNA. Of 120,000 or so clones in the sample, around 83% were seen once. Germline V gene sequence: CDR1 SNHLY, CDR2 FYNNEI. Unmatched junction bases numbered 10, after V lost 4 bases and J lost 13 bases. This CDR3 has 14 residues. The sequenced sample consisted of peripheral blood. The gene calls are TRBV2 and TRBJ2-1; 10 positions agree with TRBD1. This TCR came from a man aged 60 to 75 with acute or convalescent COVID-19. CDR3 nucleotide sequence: TGTGCCAGCAGTGGGGACAGGGGTACGACACCCCAGTTCTTC. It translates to CASSGDRGTTPQFF.